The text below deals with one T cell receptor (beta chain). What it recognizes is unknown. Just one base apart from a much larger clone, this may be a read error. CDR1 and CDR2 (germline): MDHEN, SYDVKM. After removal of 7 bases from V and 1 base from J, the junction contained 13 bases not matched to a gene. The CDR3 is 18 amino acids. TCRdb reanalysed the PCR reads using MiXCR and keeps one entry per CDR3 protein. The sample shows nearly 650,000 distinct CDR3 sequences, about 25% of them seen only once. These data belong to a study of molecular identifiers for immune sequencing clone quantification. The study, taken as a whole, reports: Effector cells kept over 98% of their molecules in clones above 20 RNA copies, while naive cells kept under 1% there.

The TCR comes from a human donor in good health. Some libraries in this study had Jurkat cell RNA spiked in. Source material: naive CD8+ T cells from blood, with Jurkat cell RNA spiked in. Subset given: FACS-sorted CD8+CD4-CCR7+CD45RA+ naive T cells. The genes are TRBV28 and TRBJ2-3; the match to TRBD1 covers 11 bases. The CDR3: CASTEPSGTGGGTDTQYF. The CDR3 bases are TGTGCCAGCACCGAACCCTCCGGGACAGGGGGTGGCACAGATACGCAGTATTTT.